Here is one T cell receptor (beta chain) with its context. Mismatch with germline at one junction end may stem from a read error. The CDR3 contains 17 residues. Germline loops: CDR1 SEHNR, CDR2 FQNEAQ (reference sequence). TCRdb processed the RT-PCR reads anew with MiXCR; each CDR3 protein has one entry. The sample lists approximately 720,000 distinct CDR3 sequences, around 14% occurring once. The sample was memory CD4+ T cells from blood. The sequence came from a female donor in good health, serving as a healthy control. The gene calls are TRBV7-9 and TRBJ2-1; D might be TRBD2 (5 bases). The CDR3 sequence is CASSPHVGLAVNNDQFF. CDR3 nucleotide sequence: TGTGCCAGCAGCCCCCACGTTGGCCTAGCAGTTAACAATGATCAGTTCTTC.